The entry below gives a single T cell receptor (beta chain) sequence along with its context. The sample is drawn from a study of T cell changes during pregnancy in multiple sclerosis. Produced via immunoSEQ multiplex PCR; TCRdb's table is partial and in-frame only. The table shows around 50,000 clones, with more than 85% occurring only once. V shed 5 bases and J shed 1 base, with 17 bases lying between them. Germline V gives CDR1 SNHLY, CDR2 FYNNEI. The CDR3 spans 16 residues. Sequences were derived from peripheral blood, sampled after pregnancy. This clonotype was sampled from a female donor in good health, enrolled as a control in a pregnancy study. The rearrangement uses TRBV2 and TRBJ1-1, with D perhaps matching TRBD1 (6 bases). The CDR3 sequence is CASSSPSGTKNTEAFF. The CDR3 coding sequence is TGTGCCAGCAGTTCACCCTCCGGGACAAAGAACACTGAAGCTTTCTTT.